This is a list of T cell receptor beta chains from one sample in a study of T cell changes during pregnancy in multiple sclerosis. Some clones are missing from TCRdb's copy, which holds only in-frame ones; the method was immunoSEQ multiplex PCR. The table lists 25,000 to 35,000 clones, roughly nine tenths of them singletons. Sample: CD8+ T cells from peripheral blood mononuclear cells, taken in the second trimester of pregnancy. The receptors shown here come from a female donor with multiple sclerosis, enrolled in a pregnancy study. Both conserved end residues are part of each CDR3. D genes are given only for firm matches. Clone size is given for some rows only: seen once, a few or many times, or a class if the clone is expanded.

V gene	clone size	J gene	D gene	CDR3 DNA	CDR3 protein
TRBV4-2	few	TRBJ1-1	TRBD1	TGTGCCAGCAGCCAAGATCTTGGAGGGGGCGGCACTGAAGCTTTCTTT	CASSQDLGGGGTEAFF
TRBV13	.	TRBJ1-1	.	TGTGCCAGCAGCTTAGTCGGGGGTCGGACTGAAGCTTTCTTT	CASSLVGGRTEAFF
TRBV28	.	TRBJ2-7	.	TGTGCCAGCAGTTTGGTGGGGGGTAGCGGTGTCGAGCAGTACTTC	CASSLVGGSGVEQYF
TRBV7-9	.	TRBJ2-7	TRBD1	TGTGCCAGCAGCCTATCGGACAGGGCGTACTACGAGCAGTACTTC	CASSLSDRAYYEQYF
TRBV6-5	.	TRBJ1-6	TRBD1	TGTGCCAGCAGTTCCGGGACAGGGTCCTCACCCCTCCACTTT	CASSSGTGSSPLHF
TRBV7-7	once	TRBJ1-1	.	TGTGCCAGCAGCGCAGACAAGAACACTGAAGCTTTCTTT	CASSADKNTEAFF
TRBV19	.	TRBJ1-5	TRBD1	TGTGCCACCCGGGACAGGGGATATCAGCCCCAGCATTTT	CATRDRGYQPQHF
TRBV4-1	.	TRBJ1-2	.	TGCGCCAGCAGCCAAGTCCTGGGTGAGGATTATGGCTACACCTTC	CASSQVLGEDYGYTF
TRBV4-1	.	TRBJ2-7	TRBD2	TGCGCCAGCAGCCAAGCTCTAGCGGGAGGATACGAGCAGTACTTC	CASSQALAGGYEQYF
TRBV28	.	TRBJ2-1	.	TGTGCCAGCAGCCTATTGGGGGAGACAGGGACTGTCAATGAGCAGTTCTTC	CASSLLGETGTVNEQFF
TRBV4-3	.	TRBJ1-2	.	TGCGCCAGCAGCCAAGATCGAGGGCCCACCTATGGCTACACCTTC	CASSQDRGPTYGYTF
TRBV7-8	.	TRBJ2-7	TRBD2	TGTGCCAGCAGCTCCCCTATAGCGGGGGGAACGGACGAGCAGTACTTC	CASSSPIAGGTDEQYF
TRBV9	once	TRBJ2-3	.	TGTGCCAGCAGCGTAGGTGGCGGAGATACGCAGTATTTT	CASSVGGGDTQYF
TRBV28	.	TRBJ1-1	TRBD1	TGTGCCAGCAGGCCGACAGGGGGCGTAAACACTGAAGCTTTCTTT	CASRPTGGVNTEAFF
TRBV14	.	TRBJ2-5	TRBD1	TGTGCCAGCAGCCAAGGCTGGCAGGGGGTGACCTTTCAAGAGACCCAGTACTTC	CASSQGWQGVTFQETQYF
TRBV5-4	.	TRBJ2-3	.	TGTGCCAGCAGGGAGAGCACTAGCACAGATACGCAGTATTTT	CASRESTSTDTQYF
TRBV7-2	.	TRBJ2-7	TRBD2	TGTGCCAGCAGCGTGGGACTAGCGGGGGTGGTTTTTTACGAGCAGTACTTC	CASSVGLAGVVFYEQYF
TRBV11-2	.	TRBJ2-2	TRBD2	TGTGCCAGCAGCTTAGGGGCGGGACTAGCGGACACCGGGGAGCTGTTTTTT	CASSLGAGLADTGELFF
TRBV2	.	TRBJ1-6	TRBD1	TGTGCCAGCAGTGGATTATTAGACAGGGGAGGTTCACCCCTCCACTTT	CASSGLLDRGGSPLHF
TRBV27	.	TRBJ1-4	TRBD1	TGTGCCAGCAGTTCTCAGGGGGCGCCTAATGAAAAACTGTTTTTT	CASSSQGAPNEKLFF
TRBV18	.	TRBJ1-1	TRBD1	TGTGCCAGCTCACCAGGACAGGGTGCCACTGAAGCTTTCTTT	CASSPGQGATEAFF
TRBV7-9	.	TRBJ2-2	.	TGTGCCAGCAGCGAGACTAAGGGAGCCGGGGAGCTGTTTTTT	CASSETKGAGELFF
TRBV6-4	few	TRBJ1-2	.	TGTGCCAGCAGTGACTCCTTGGGAGTCGGAGGCTCTGGCTACACCTTC	CASSDSLGVGGSGYTF
TRBV15	.	TRBJ1-2	.	TGTGCCACCACCCGCGGCGGGGAGGACTATGGCTACACCTTC	CATTRGGEDYGYTF
TRBV11-2	.	TRBJ1-5	.	TGTGCCAGCAGCTTATTTGGCAGGGTCAATCAGCCCCAGCATTTT	CASSLFGRVNQPQHF
TRBV9	.	TRBJ2-2	.	TGTGCCAGCAGCGCCCAGCGACTTAACACCGGGGAGCTGTTTTTT	CASSAQRLNTGELFF